This note documents a single TCR beta chain sequence. The sample belongs to a study of OX40 agonist ivuxolimab in advanced cancers. Using immunoSEQ multiplex PCR, the repertoire was profiled, and TCRdb retains in-frame clones only, with some absent. The profile covers about 100,000 clones, with approximately 84% appearing a single time and 5.5% taken by the ten largest. The CDR3 loop spans 11 amino acids. V was pared by 2 bases and J by 5 bases, with 3 bases between. Germline assignment: CDR1 SGHTA and CDR2 FQGNSA. The sequence came from an adult with an advanced solid tumor such as melanoma, head and neck, liver or kidney cancer. The chain joins TRBV7-2 to TRBJ1-2, with no clear D. The specimen comprised CD4+ or CD8+ T cells sorted from blood, sampled in a trial of the OX40 agonist ivuxolimab. The CDR3 here is CASSLSYGYTF. The CDR3 DNA is TGTGCCAGCAGCTTATCATATGGCTACACCTTC.